This T cell receptor (beta chain) came from a study of T cells in Graves' hyperthyroidism and ophthalmopathy. RNA transcripts gave rise to amplified TCR beta CDR3 regions. During a first-round RT-PCR of the TCR CDR3, the HTBI primer set was used. TCRdb re-analysed the multiplex PCR reads in MiXCR, keeping a single row per CDR3 protein. The sample records some 580,000 distinct CDR3 sequences, more than 15% being singletons. The CDR3 is 11 amino acids. Germline V gene lookup returns CDR1 DFQATT and CDR2 SNEGSKA (reference sequence). V shed 7 bases and J shed 6 bases, with 12 bases lying between them. Study-wide findings and caveats: The majority of expanded thyroid clonotypes above 0.001 also appeared in blood. Model-based prediction identified ophthalmopathy a median around 6.5 months prior to its onset.

This clonotype occurred a few times. Its matching antigen is unknown. The source material was blood. The chain joins TRBV20-1 to TRBJ1-1, with a tentative D call TRBD1 (5 bases). This receptor was taken from a woman between 40 and 55 years old with Graves' ophthalmopathy. Here the CDR3 reads CSGLRGAEAFF. The CDR3 nucleotides are TGCAGTGGACTCCGGGGGGCTGAAGCTTTCTTT.